The sequence of this TCR beta chain was determined in a study of regulatory T cells in long-lasting Graves disease. TCR beta libraries were built with iRepertoire HTBI primers and Arm-PCR of CDR3 regions. TCRdb recomputed calls from the multiplex PCR reads with MiXCR, one row per CDR3 protein. The sample has approximately 560,000 distinct CDR3 sequences, 15% to 20% seen once; the top ten hold 12%. The sample holds many counts of this clonotype. V lost 6 bases, J lost 4 bases, and 12 bases stayed unmatched. The CDR3 sequence is 16 residues long. CDR1 is MNHNS and CDR2 is SASEGT in the germline V gene. As for time point: newly diagnosed GD, antithyroid drugs for less than 3 months. From RNA extracted from PBMCs, the TCR library was made. These sequences were also reported in another study, on T cells in Graves' hyperthyroidism and ophthalmopathy. As that study records: The HTBI set primed first-round TCR CDR3 RT-PCR.

This receptor was taken from a man aged 18 to 35 with Graves disease. The sample was peripheral blood mononuclear cells (PBMCs), taken at new diagnosis, from a patient treated with antithyroid drugs. J is TRBJ1-2 and V is TRBV6-1, with 9 bases that match TRBD1. CDR3 nucleotides: TGTGCCAGCAGAAACAGTCCCGGGACAGGGACCTATGGCTACACCTTC. Amino acids: CASRNSPGTGTYGYTF.